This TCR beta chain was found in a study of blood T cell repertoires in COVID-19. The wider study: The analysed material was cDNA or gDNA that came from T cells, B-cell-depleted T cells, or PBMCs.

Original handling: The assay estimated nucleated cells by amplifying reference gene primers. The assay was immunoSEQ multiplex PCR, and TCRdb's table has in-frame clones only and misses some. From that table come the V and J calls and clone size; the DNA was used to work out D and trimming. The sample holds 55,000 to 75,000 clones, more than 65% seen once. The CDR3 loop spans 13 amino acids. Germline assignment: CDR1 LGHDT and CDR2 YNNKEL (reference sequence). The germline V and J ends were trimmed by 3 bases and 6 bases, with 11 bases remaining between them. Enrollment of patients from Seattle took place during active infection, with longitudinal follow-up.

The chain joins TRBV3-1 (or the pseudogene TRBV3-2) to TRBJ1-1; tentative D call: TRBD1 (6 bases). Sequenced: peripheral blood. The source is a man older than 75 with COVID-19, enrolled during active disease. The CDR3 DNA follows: TGTGCCAGCAGCCAGATTGGACAGCCTGAAGCTTTCTTT. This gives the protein CASSQIGQPEAFF.